Listed here are 19 T cell receptor beta chains from one sample, sequenced in a study of blood T cell repertoires in COVID-19. The table came from immunoSEQ multiplex PCR; TCRdb's copy has only in-frame clones and leaves some out. Here the sample spans roughly 100,000 clones, approximately 86% being singletons. The specimen sequenced was peripheral blood. These receptors all stem from a woman of 80 years or more with acute or convalescent COVID-19.

This chain links TRBV5-1 with TRBJ2-1; 11 bases match TRBD2. The CDR3 contains 16 residues. CDR1 and CDR2 (germline): SGHRS, YFSETQ. Trimming cost V 0 bases and J 5 bases; bases outside gene matches: 4. Here the CDR3 DNA reads TGCGCCAGCAGCTTGGGCACTAGCGGGGGTAACAATGAGCAGTTCTTC. Amino acids: CASSLGTSGGNNEQFF.

In regard to this clone: One end of the junction does not line up with germline, which may come from a read error. The rearrangement links TRBV7-2 to TRBJ2-4, with 7 positions matching TRBD1. Looked up from germline, CDR1 is SGHTA and CDR2 is FQGNSA. The CDR3 contains 15 residues. CDR3 DNA sequence: TGTGCCAGCAGCTCTCGACAGGGAAGTACCAACATTCAGTACTTT. This translates into CASSSRQGSTNIQYF.

The chain combines TRBV10-2 with TRBJ2-3; a weak D match, TRBD1 (6 bases). This CDR3 is 16 amino acids long. V lost 2 bases and J 4 bases, leaving 16 bases between the germline ends. CDR1 is WSHSY, CDR2 SAAADI, per germline. CDR3 sequence: CASSEGRDIPADTQYF. In nucleotides, the CDR3 is TGCGCCAGCAGTGAGGGCAGGGACATCCCCGCAGATACGCAGTATTTT.

The J gene is TRBJ2-2, the V gene TRBV6-4, with D perhaps TRBD1 (6 bases). Per the germline V gene, CDR1 is MRHNA and CDR2 is SNTAGT. The CDR3 contains 15 residues. With 4 bases removed from V and 3 bases from J, the gap between germline ends came to 12 bases. CDR3 sequence (DNA): TGTGCCAGCAGTGTGGGCCAGGGGCACACCGGGGAGCTGTTTTTT. The encoded protein is CASSVGQGHTGELFF.

Only one count was recorded for this clone. CDR3 sequence: CATSDRSGGLYNEQFF. CDR3 nucleotides: TGTGCCACCAGTGACCGTAGCGGGGGCCTTTACAATGAGCAGTTCTTC. The chain recombines TRBV24-1 with TRBJ2-1, with 9 bases aligning to TRBD2. V trimming: 4 bases; J trimming: 4 bases; junction bases outside the gene matches: 7. From germline, CDR1 is KGHDR and CDR2 SFDVKD. This CDR3 is 16 amino acids long.

DNA of the CDR3: TGCAGCGGCGGGGTCGGGACCGGGGAGCTGTTTTTT. Protein sequence: CSGGVGTGELFF. The chain is built from TRBV29-1 and TRBJ2-2, with a possible D match to TRBD2 (6 bases). Trimming took off 7 bases at V and 5 bases at J, with 11 bases between the two ends. Germline CDR1 is SQVTM and CDR2 is ANQGSEA. This CDR3 spans 12 amino acids.

The genes are TRBV6-5 and TRBJ2-7; 7 positions match TRBD1. Trimming removed 6 bases from V and 3 bases from J; junction bases left unmatched: 8. Germline loops: CDR1 MNHEY, CDR2 SVGAGI. The CDR3 length is 14 residues. The CDR3 bases are TGTGCCAGCAGACTTGGACAGGTCAGCTACGAGCAGTACTTC. Translation gives CASRLGQVSYEQYF.

CDR3 sequence (DNA): TGTGCCAGCAGTCGCGGACAGGGTGTGGGGATGAACACTGAAGCTTTCTTT. It translates to CASSRGQGVGMNTEAFF. The chain has TRBV6-2 or TRBV6-3 and TRBJ1-1, with 8 bases matching TRBD1. V shed 5 bases, J shed 0 bases, and the junction held 11 bases outside the gene matches. Germline V CDR1 and CDR2: MNHEY, SVGEGT. The CDR3 has 17 residues.

V usage is TRBV6-5 and J usage is TRBJ1-4, with a possible D match to TRBD1 (5 bases). Trimming left V 4 bases short and J 4 bases short, with 16 bases between. The CDR3 extends over 16 amino acids. Germline values: CDR1 MNHEY, CDR2 SVGAGI. The CDR3 bases are TGTGCCAGCAGTTTTCAGGGCCTCCCGAATAATGAAAAACTGTTTTTT. It yields the protein CASSFQGLPNNEKLFF.

The CDR3 DNA reads TGTGCCAGCAGTGCCGATCTTGGGGGCCTAGGTGAAAAACTGTTTTTT. It translates to CASSADLGGLGEKLFF. V usage is TRBV25-1 and J usage is TRBJ1-4; a possible D gene is TRBD1 (6 bases). V lost 4 bases to trimming and J lost 7 bases, with 19 bases between them. Per the germline V gene, CDR1 is MGHDK and CDR2 is SYGVNS. The CDR3 extends over 16 amino acids.

The rearrangement joins TRBV30 to TRBJ1-5, with D possibly matching TRBD1 (6 bases). CDR3 length: 18 amino acids. The V end was cut by 0 bases, the J end by 0 bases, with 18 bases between. Germline CDR1 GTSNPN, CDR2 SVGIG (reference sequence). The CDR3 sequence: CAWSVEAGVLYSNQPQHF. The CDR3 DNA follows: TGTGCCTGGAGTGTAGAGGCAGGGGTCCTCTATAGCAATCAGCCCCAGCATTTT.

V and J are TRBV6-1 and TRBJ1-2; TRBD1 might be the D (5 bases). V was cut by 0 bases and J by 2 bases, with 10 bases left in between. The CDR3 spans 15 residues. Germline CDR1 MNHNS, CDR2 SASEGT. CDR3 region: CASSEADIGNYGYTF. CDR3 coding DNA: TGTGCCAGCAGTGAAGCGGACATAGGGAACTATGGCTACACCTTC.

The gene calls are TRBV20-1 and TRBJ2-7, with TRBD1 matching over 9 bases. Germline V gene lookup returns CDR1 DFQATT and CDR2 SNEGSKA (reference sequence). Losses at the gene ends were 3 bases for V and 5 bases for J; bases not matched to a gene: 5. This CDR3 is 13 amino acids long. In nucleotides, the CDR3 is TGCAGTGCTAGTACAGGGGGCACGAACGAGCAGTACTTC. It encodes CSASTGGTNEQYF.

This clone was observed a single time. The V gene is TRBV21-1, the J gene TRBJ2-7; the D call of TRBD1 is as the table states it, not checked on the DNA. TRBV21-1 constitutes a pseudogene. The CDR3 sequence is 10 residues long. The CDR3 sequence is CASSKAKDNF. CDR3 DNA sequence: TGTGCCAGCAGCAAGGCCAAAGACAACTTC.

The chain carries TRBV2 and TRBJ1-5; D is unresolved. Germline V gene sequence: CDR1 SNHLY, CDR2 FYNNEI. Trimming took 6 bases from V and 4 from J, leaving 10 bases between them. The CDR3 covers 13 residues. The CDR3 here is CASRGDMNQPQHF. The CDR3 DNA is TGTGCCAGCAGGGGAGACATGAATCAGCCCCAGCATTTT.

V and J are TRBV13 and TRBJ1-2; 9 bases fit TRBD1. Germline CDR1 is PRHDT and CDR2 is FYEKMQ (reference sequence). The CDR3 covers 19 residues. V shed 2 bases and J 3 bases; nucleotides not matched to a gene: 16. The CDR3 reads CASSLIGLNRGRIDYGYTF. The CDR3 DNA sequence: TGTGCCAGCAGCTTAATTGGCTTGAACAGGGGGCGCATCGACTATGGCTACACCTTC.

The V call is TRBV27, the J call TRBJ2-5; 7 bases align to TRBD2. The germline V gene has CDR1 MNHEY and CDR2 SMNVEV (reference sequence). After removal of 3 bases from V and 6 bases from J, the junction contained 13 bases not matched to a gene. The CDR3 has 16 amino acids. This CDR3 is CASSLGGLTSRKTQYF. The DNA of the CDR3 is TGTGCCAGCAGTTTGGGGGGACTAACTAGCAGAAAGACCCAGTACTTC.

The V gene is TRBV4-1, the J gene TRBJ2-7; D possibly corresponds to TRBD2 (5 bases). V shed 5 bases and J shed 7 bases, with 21 bases lying between them. The CDR3 is made up of 15 amino acids. Germline V lookup: CDR1 MGHRA, CDR2 YSYEKL. The CDR3 nucleotides are TGCGCCAGCAGCGCACAGATCGGACTGCCCTTAGAGCAGTACTTC. Protein product: CASSAQIGLPLEQYF.

V is TRBV6-5 and J is TRBJ1-5, with TRBD1 identical over 11 bases. The germline CDR1 and CDR2 sequences are MNHEY and SVGAGI. Germline trimming cut 6 bases from V and 6 bases from J; bases unmatched to any gene: 4. CDR3 length equals 14 residues. The CDR3 nucleotides read TGTGCCAGCAGATCGGGGACAGGGGGTCAGCCCCAGCATTTT. It is translated as CASRSGTGGQPQHF.